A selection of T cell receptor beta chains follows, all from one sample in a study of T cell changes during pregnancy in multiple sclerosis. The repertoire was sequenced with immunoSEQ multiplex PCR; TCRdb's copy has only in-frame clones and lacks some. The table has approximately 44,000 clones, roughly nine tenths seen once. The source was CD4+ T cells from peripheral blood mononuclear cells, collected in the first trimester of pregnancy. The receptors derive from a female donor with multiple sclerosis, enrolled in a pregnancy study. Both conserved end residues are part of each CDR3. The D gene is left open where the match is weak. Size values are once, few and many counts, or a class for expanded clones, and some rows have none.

CDR3aa: CASSPAPSSYEQYF
CDR3nt: TGTGCCAGCAGTCCCGCCCCGAGCTCCTACGAGCAGTACTTC
d_gene: -
j_gene: TRBJ2-7
v_gene: TRBV28
abundance: -

CDR3aa: CASRKGVQFF
CDR3nt: TGTGCCAGCCGGAAGGGGGTGCAGTTCTTC
d_gene: -
j_gene: TRBJ2-1
v_gene: TRBV21-1
abundance: -

CDR3aa: CASSLGDTRGFGTQYF
CDR3nt: TGCGCCAGCAGCTTGGGGGACACCAGAGGGTTCGGGACCCAGTACTTC
d_gene: -
j_gene: TRBJ2-5
v_gene: TRBV5-1
abundance: -

CDR3aa: CASSQDGRGTNQPQHF
CDR3nt: TGTGCCAGCAGCCAAGATGGCAGGGGGACCAATCAGCCCCAGCATTTT
d_gene: TRBD1
j_gene: TRBJ1-5
v_gene: TRBV4-2
abundance: -

CDR3aa: CASSPGTGNTEAFF
CDR3nt: TGTGCCAGCTCACCAGGGACAGGGAACACTGAAGCTTTCTTT
d_gene: TRBD1
j_gene: TRBJ1-1
v_gene: TRBV18
abundance: -

CDR3aa: CASSLSAGGQGTQYF
CDR3nt: TGTGCCAGCAGCTTATCAGCGGGAGGGCAGGGGACCCAGTACTTC
d_gene: TRBD2
j_gene: TRBJ2-5
v_gene: TRBV7-3
abundance: -

CDR3aa: CASSLSTGNTEAFF
CDR3nt: TGTGCCAGCAGTCTCTCGACAGGGAACACTGAAGCTTTCTTT
d_gene: -
j_gene: TRBJ1-1
v_gene: TRBV6-5
abundance: -

CDR3aa: CASSARRSRRNTEAFF
CDR3nt: TGTGCCAGCAGTGCCCGTAGGTCGCGGAGGAACACTGAAGCTTTCTTT
d_gene: -
j_gene: TRBJ1-1
v_gene: TRBV6-1
abundance: -

CDR3aa: CSVRDSYRGGEQFF
CDR3nt: TGCAGCGTTCGGGACTCCTACCGTGGTGGTGAGCAGTTCTTC
d_gene: -
j_gene: TRBJ2-1
v_gene: TRBV29-1
abundance: once